The 8 T cell receptor beta chains below come from one sample, sequenced in a study of cytotoxic CD8 clonotypes in ibrutinib-treated CLL (dated by TCRdb to about 2021). The library was made by the immunoSEQ multiplex PCR assay. TCRdb re-hosts the immuneACCESS table, in-frame sequences only. Its copies lack some clones; in the studies checked, an unresolved V gene accounts for under half of them, and the cause for the rest is not known. The sample table records 30,000 or so clones; less than 60% of these occur just once. The leading ten clones occupy approximately 5% of the sample. Source: PBMCs, taken before ibrutinib treatment. Receptors were obtained from a human donor with chronic lymphocytic leukemia.

J is TRBJ1-2 and V is TRBV29-1, with D possibly being TRBD1 (6 bases). V gave up 8 bases and J gave up 8 bases, with 27 bases separating them. The CDR3 runs to 15 residues. Germline CDR1 SQVTM, CDR2 ANQGSEA. The CDR3 bases are TGCAGCCAAAATCGCCACAGGGTTTATATGCAGGGCTACACCTTC. This sequence encodes CSQNRHRVYMQGYTF.

The gene calls are TRBV7-9 and TRBJ1-2, with TRBD1 as a possible D gene (6 bases). V dropped 4 bases and J dropped 4 bases, with 10 bases sitting between them. Germline CDR1 SEHNR, CDR2 FQNEAQ (reference sequence). The CDR3 runs 13 residues. CDR3 nucleotide sequence: TGTGCCAGCAGCTCGGACAGTGGCTATGGCTACACCTTC. Translation gives CASSSDSGYGYTF.

The chain links TRBV6-6 to TRBJ2-7; D perhaps matches TRBD2 (5 bases). The germline V and J ends were trimmed by 0 bases and 3 bases, with 9 bases remaining between them. This CDR3 spans 14 amino acids. Per germline, CDR1 MNHNY and CDR2 SVGAGI (reference sequence). This chain's CDR3 is CASSYSSRDYEQYF. Written as DNA, the CDR3 is TGTGCCAGCAGTTACTCTAGTCGGGACTACGAGCAGTACTTC.

The chain links TRBV15 to TRBJ2-6, with 8 bases fitting TRBD1. Germline lookup yields CDR1 LNHNV and CDR2 YYDKDF (reference sequence). Germline trimming cut 3 bases from V and 8 bases from J; bases unmatched to any gene: 6. The CDR3 spans 15 residues. CDR3 loop: CATSRSTGGTNVLTF. Written as DNA, the CDR3 is TGTGCCACCAGCAGGTCAACAGGGGGGACCAACGTCCTGACTTTC.

This clone has a handful of counts. This sequence joins TRBV5-1 and TRBJ2-7; 11 bases line up with TRBD1. The junction had 3 bases not matched to a gene; V was cut back by 1 base and J by 0 bases. Germline values: CDR1 SGHRS, CDR2 YFSETQ. This CDR3 comprises 16 residues. The CDR3 DNA follows: TGCGCCAGCAGCTTGTGGGGACAGGGGGGCTCCTACGAGCAGTACTTC. It translates to CASSLWGQGGSYEQYF.

J is TRBJ2-2 and V is TRBV6-1; 10 nucleotides match TRBD2. CDR3 length equals 14 residues. Germline V gives CDR1 MNHNS, CDR2 SASEGT. V gave up 6 bases and J gave up 5 bases; unmatched junction bases: 3. The CDR3, as DNA: TGTGCCAGCAGCCGACTAGCGGGTACCGGGGAGCTGTTTTTT. Translated, it gives CASSRLAGTGELFF.

V and J are TRBV19 and TRBJ2-3, with 7 bases aligning to TRBD1. In germline, CDR1 is LNHDA, CDR2 SQIVND (reference sequence). V lost 5 bases to trimming and J lost 0 bases; unmatched junction nucleotides: 2. This CDR3 spans 14 amino acids. CDR3 DNA sequence: TGTGCCAGTAGTGACAGGGCTAGCACAGATACGCAGTATTTT. It translates to CASSDRASTDTQYF.

The genes are TRBV11-2 and TRBJ2-7; D possibly uses TRBD1 or TRBD2 (5 bases each). V was cut by 2 bases and J by 4 bases, with 18 bases left in between. This CDR3 has 16 amino acids. In germline, CDR1 is SGHAT, CDR2 FQNNGV. In DNA form, the CDR3 reads TGTGCCAGCAGCTTATGGTGGAGACGGGACGCTTACGAGCAGTACTTC. Its protein is CASSLWWRRDAYEQYF. The complete variable domain, with remaining parts taken from reference TRBV11-2 and TRBJ2-7, reads EAGVAQSPRYKIIEKRQSVAFWCNPISGHATLYWYQQILGQGPKLLIQFQNNGVVDDSQLPKDRFSAERLKGVDSTLKIQPAKLEDSAVYLCASSLWWRRDAYEQYFGPGTRLTVT.